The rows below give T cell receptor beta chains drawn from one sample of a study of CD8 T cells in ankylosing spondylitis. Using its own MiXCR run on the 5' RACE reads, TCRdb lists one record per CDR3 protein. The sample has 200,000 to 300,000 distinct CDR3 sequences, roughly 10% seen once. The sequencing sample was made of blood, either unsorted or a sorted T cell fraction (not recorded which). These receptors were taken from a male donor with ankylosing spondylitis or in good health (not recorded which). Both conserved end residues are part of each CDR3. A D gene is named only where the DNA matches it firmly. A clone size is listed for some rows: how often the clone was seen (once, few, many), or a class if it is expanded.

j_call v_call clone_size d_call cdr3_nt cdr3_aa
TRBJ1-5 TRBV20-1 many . TGCAGTACCGGAGGGAGAAATCAGCCCCAGCATTTT CSTGGRNQPQHF
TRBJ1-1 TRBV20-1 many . TGCAGTGCCCAACCCGGAGTACAGGGCGATGTAGCTTTCTTT CSAQPGVQGDVAFF
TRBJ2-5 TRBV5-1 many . TGCGCCAGCAGCCGTTCCGGGACATCCCAAGAGACCCAGTACTTC CASSRSGTSQETQYF
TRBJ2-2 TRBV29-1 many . TGCAGCGCCCATATCCCCTCCCCCGGCAGAGGCGGGGAGCTGTTTTTT CSAHIPSPGRGGELFF
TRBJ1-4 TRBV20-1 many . TGCAGTGCTGGACGGACGGTTAATGAAAAACTGTTTTTT CSAGRTVNEKLFF
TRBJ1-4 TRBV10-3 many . TGTGCCATCAGCCCCGGGGAGGAAAAACTGTTTTTT CAISPGEEKLFF
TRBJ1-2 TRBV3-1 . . TGTGCCAGCAGCCAAGAGCGGGTAACGGGCTATGGCTACACCTTC CASSQERVTGYGYTF
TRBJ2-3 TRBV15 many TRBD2 TGTGCCACCAGCGAGTTTAGCGGGGGAAAACCAGATACGCAGTATTTT CATSEFSGGKPDTQYF
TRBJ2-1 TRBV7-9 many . TGTGCCAGCAGCTCCGGGACTTTCAATGAGCAGTTCTTC CASSSGTFNEQFF
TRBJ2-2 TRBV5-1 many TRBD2 TGCGCCAGCAGAAAAAGCGGGGGCACGAACACCGGGGAGCTGTTTTTT CASRKSGGTNTGELFF
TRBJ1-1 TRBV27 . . TGTGCCAGCCGGGGGCTTTTTCGGAACACTGAAGCTTTCTTT CASRGLFRNTEAFF
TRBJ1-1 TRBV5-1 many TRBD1 TGCGCCAGCAGCTCGGCAGGGGGGTCCATGAACACTGAAGCTTTCTTT CASSSAGGSMNTEAFF
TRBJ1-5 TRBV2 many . TGTGCCAGCACTCGGGAGGTAAATCAGCCCCAGCATTTT CASTREVNQPQHF
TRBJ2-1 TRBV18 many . TGTGCCAGCTCACCTGGCCACTTCTACAATGAGCAGTTCTTC CASSPGHFYNEQFF
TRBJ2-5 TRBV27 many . TGTGCCAGCAGTCCCGGACCTTCGGGGGAGACCCAGTACTTC CASSPGPSGETQYF
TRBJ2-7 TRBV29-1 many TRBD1 TGCAGCGTTGAAGAGGGACAGGCGAGCTCCTACGAGCAGTACTTC CSVEEGQASSYEQYF
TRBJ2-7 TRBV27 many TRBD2 TGTGCCAGCAGGGGGGACTACACCTACGAGCAGTACTTC CASRGDYTYEQYF
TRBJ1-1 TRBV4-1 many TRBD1 TGCGCCAGCAGCCAAGCCGACAGGGCCACTGAAGCTTTCTTT CASSQADRATEAFF
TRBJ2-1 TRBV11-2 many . TGTGCCAGCAGCCTCACCCTCACCGAGTGGGATTACAATGAGCAGTTCTTC CASSLTLTEWDYNEQFF
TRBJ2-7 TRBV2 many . TGTGCCAGCAGTCCCCGGTCCACAGTGGGGGAGCAGTACTTC CASSPRSTVGEQYF
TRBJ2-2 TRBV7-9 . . TGTGCCAGCAGCTTAGCGTCCCCGGCCGGGGAGCTGTTTTTT CASSLASPAGELFF
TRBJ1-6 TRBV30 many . TGTGCCTGGAGAATAACAGGAATTCACTCCTATAATTCACCCCTCCACTTT CAWRITGIHSYNSPLHF
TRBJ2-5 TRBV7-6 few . TGTGCCAGCAGCTCACTAGCACCGCAAGAGACCCAGTACTTC CASSSLAPQETQYF
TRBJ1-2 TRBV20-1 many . TGCAGTGCTAGGGGTCCTCAGAGGGATGGCTACACCTTC CSARGPQRDGYTF
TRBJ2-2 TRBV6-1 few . TGTGCCAGCAGTGAGACGGGGTACACCGGGGAGCTGTTTTTT CASSETGYTGELFF
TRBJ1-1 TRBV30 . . TGTGCCTGGAGTGTACAGGGGAACACTGAAGCTTTCTTT CAWSVQGNTEAFF
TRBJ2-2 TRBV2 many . TGTGCCAGCCTTTTCGGGGATAACACCGGGGAGCTGTTTTTT CASLFGDNTGELFF
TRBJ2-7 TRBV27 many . TGTGCCAGCGGCTTACGACCCGGACTGAGCTACGAGCAGTACTTC CASGLRPGLSYEQYF
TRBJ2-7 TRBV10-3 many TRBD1 TGTGCCATCAGGGAAACAGGGGACGAGCAGTACTTC CAIRETGDEQYF
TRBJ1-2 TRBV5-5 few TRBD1 TGTGCCAGCAGCCCGACAGGGATTGGCGGCTATGGCTACACCTTC CASSPTGIGGYGYTF
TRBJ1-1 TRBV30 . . TGTGCCTGGAGTGTACGAAGACAGAATAAAGCTTTCTTT CAWSVRRQNKAFF
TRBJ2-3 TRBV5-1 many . TGCGCCAGCAGGCCCGGCGGGGCCTCTGCGGGAGATACGCAGTATTTT CASRPGGASAGDTQYF
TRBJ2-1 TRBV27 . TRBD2 TGTGCCAGCAGTTCCCTCGGGGGGGAGTCCTACAATGAGCAGTTCTTC CASSSLGGESYNEQFF
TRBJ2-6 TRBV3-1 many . TGTGCCAGCAGCCAAGTAGGAGGGACCGGGGCCAACGTCCTGACTTTC CASSQVGGTGANVLTF
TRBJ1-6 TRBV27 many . TGTGCCAGCAGTCCCAGGGAGGGAGGTTCACCCCTCCACTTT CASSPREGGSPLHF
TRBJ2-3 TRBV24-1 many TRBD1 TGTGCCACCAGTGCACAGGGGCGGGATACGCAGTATTTT CATSAQGRDTQYF
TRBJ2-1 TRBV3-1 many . TGTGCCAGCAGGGACCTCAATGAGCAGTTCTTC CASRDLNEQFF
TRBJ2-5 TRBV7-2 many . TGTGCCAGCACCTATCGCGTCGCGGAGACCCAGTACTTC CASTYRVAETQYF
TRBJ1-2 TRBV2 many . TGTGCCAGCACTTCCGACAGAGGATGGCATGGCTACACCTTC CASTSDRGWHGYTF
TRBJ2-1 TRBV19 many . TGTGCCAGTAGAACACAGGGACAATCCCTCTTCAATGAGCAGTTCTTC CASRTQGQSLFNEQFF
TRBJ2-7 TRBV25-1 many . TGTGCCAGCTCTGGCGTCGCAATTTACGAGCAGTACTTC CASSGVAIYEQYF
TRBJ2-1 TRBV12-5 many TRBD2 TGTGCTAGTGGTTTGGTGGCGGGGGGGCCATTCTATGAGCAGTTCTTC CASGLVAGGPFYEQFF
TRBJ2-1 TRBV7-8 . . TGTGCCAGTAGCCCCCCCGGGACGCCTTACAATGAGCAGCTCTTC CASSPPGTPYNEQLF
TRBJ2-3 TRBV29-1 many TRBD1 TGCAGCGTTGAAGATGGTAGACAGGGTATCGGAGATACGCAGTATTTT CSVEDGRQGIGDTQYF
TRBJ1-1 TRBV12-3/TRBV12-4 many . TGTGCCAGCAGTTTTCTAGGGGAGAACACTGAAGCTTTCTTT CASSFLGENTEAFF
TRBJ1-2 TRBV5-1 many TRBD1 TGCGCCAGCAGCTTGGCCAGGGGGCCCAACTATGGCTACACCTTC CASSLARGPNYGYTF
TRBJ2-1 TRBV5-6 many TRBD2 TGTGCCAGCAGCTTGGAGTGGCGGGAGTTCTACAATGAGCAGTTCTTC CASSLEWREFYNEQFF
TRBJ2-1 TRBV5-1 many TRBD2 TGCGCCAGCAGCGTGTCGGGACTAGAGTCGGGTGAGCAGTTCTTC CASSVSGLESGEQFF
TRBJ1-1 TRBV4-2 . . TGTGCCAGCAGCCAAGACGTGAAGATGGGTGAAGCTTTCTTT CASSQDVKMGEAFF
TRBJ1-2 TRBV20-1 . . TGCAGTCTGGACCGGCGAGATGGGGAGGGGAACTATGGCTACACCTTC CSLDRRDGEGNYGYTF
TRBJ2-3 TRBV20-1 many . TGCAGTGCTAGAGATAGAAAGTCAGGGGTGGCAGATACGCAGTATTTT CSARDRKSGVADTQYF
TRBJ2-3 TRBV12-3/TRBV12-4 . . TGTGCCAGCACCTCGGTAGAGGGGGACACAGATACGCAGTATTTT CASTSVEGDTDTQYF
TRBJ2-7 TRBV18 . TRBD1 TGTGCCAGCTCACGTGAGGGGGGACAGGACCGTTACGAGCAGTACTTC CASSREGGQDRYEQYF
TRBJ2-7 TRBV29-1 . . TGCAGCGTCCAAGATACAGGGTTAACGGCCGAGCAGTACTTC CSVQDTGLTAEQYF
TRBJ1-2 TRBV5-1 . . TGCGCCAGCAGCTTGCCGGGGGGGGTCCAGGGGCCCGTGAACTATGGCTACACCTTC CASSLPGGVQGPVNYGYTF